These 2 T cell receptor beta chains share one sample of origin, sequenced in a study of T cells in Graves' hyperthyroidism and ophthalmopathy. Researchers took RNA transcripts and amplified the TCR beta CDR3 regions from them. The HTBI set primed first-round TCR CDR3 RT-PCR. TCRdb re-analysed the multiplex PCR reads in MiXCR, keeping a single row per CDR3 protein. The sample contains 390,000 or so distinct CDR3 sequences, under 15% of which appear only once. Input material: blood. Receptors were obtained from a man between 18 and 35 years old with Graves' ophthalmopathy.

The chain combines TRBV7-9 with TRBJ2-1; 8 bases are shared with TRBD1. CDR1 is SEHNR and CDR2 is FQNEAQ in the germline V gene (reference sequence). This CDR3 has 15 residues. J lost 5 bases, V lost 5 bases, and 8 bases had no gene match. CDR3 region: CASSGPGQENNEQFF. DNA for the CDR3: TGTGCCAGCAGCGGACCGGGACAGGAAAACAATGAGCAGTTCTTC.

Many counts were recorded for this clonotype. The V call is TRBV24-1, the J call TRBJ2-1; possibly TRBD2 for D (6 bases). The CDR3 runs to 16 residues. CDR1 is KGHDR and CDR2 is SFDVKD in the germline V gene. V was cut by 5 bases and J by 6 bases, with 19 bases left in between. The CDR3 coding sequence is TGTGCCACCAGTGGGGGAATCACGAGGAGGGGCAATGAGCAGTTCTTC. Translation gives CATSGGITRRGNEQFF.